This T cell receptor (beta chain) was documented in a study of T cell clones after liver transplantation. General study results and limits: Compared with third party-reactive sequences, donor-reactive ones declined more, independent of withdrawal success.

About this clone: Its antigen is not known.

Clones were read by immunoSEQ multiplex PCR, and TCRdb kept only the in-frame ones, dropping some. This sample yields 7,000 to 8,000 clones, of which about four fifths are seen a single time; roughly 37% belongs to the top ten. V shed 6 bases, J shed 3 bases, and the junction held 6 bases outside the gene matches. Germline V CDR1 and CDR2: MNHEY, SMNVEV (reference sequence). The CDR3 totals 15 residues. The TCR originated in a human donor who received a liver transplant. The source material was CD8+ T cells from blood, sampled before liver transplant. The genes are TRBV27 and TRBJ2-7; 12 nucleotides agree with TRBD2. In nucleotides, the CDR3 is TGTGCCAGCAGACTAGCGGGGGGAGCTTACTACGAGCAGTACTTC. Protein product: CASRLAGGAYYEQYF.